Below are 30 T cell receptor beta chains sequenced from a single sample in a study of blood T cell repertoires in COVID-19. Using immunoSEQ multiplex PCR, the repertoire was profiled, and TCRdb retains in-frame clones only, with some absent. The sample carries about 74,000 clones, about 88% recorded once. The source material was peripheral blood. The receptors here all came from a man aged 70-80 years with active or convalescent COVID-19.

The V and J genes are TRBV6-4 and TRBJ1-5; a possible D gene is TRBD1 (5 bases). Between the trimmed V and J ends, which lost 5 bases and 6 bases, there was a span of 17 bases. The germline CDR1 and CDR2 sequences are MRHNA and SNTAGT. The CDR3 totals 15 residues. This CDR3 is CASSPHPGASQPQHF. In nucleotides, the CDR3 is TGTGCCAGCAGTCCCCACCCTGGGGCCTCTCAGCCCCAGCATTTT.

This clone was found once. V is TRBV19 and J is TRBJ1-5, with 7 bases matching TRBD1. Looked up from germline, CDR1 is LNHDA and CDR2 is SQIVND (reference sequence). V shed 8 bases, J shed 11 bases, and the junction held 9 bases outside the gene matches. This CDR3 contains 12 residues. The CDR3 loop is CASGYRGEAQHF. The CDR3 DNA reads TGTGCCAGTGGGTACAGGGGCGAGGCCCAGCATTTT.

The rearrangement uses TRBV7-2 and TRBJ2-1; D is perhaps TRBD1 (6 bases). Germline CDR1 and CDR2: SGHTA and FQGNSA. CDR3 length equals 17 residues. V dropped 6 bases and J dropped 0 bases, with 18 bases sitting between them. In DNA, the CDR3 is TGTGCCAGCAGGTCCAGAGGGACACCAAGCTCCTACAATGAGCAGTTCTTC. This translates into CASRSRGTPSSYNEQFF.

V gene TRBV30 combines with J gene TRBJ1-2; maybe TRBD1 (6 bases). CDR3 size: 14 residues. Trimming took off 1 base at V and 4 bases at J, with 13 bases between the two ends. The germline V gene has CDR1 GTSNPN and CDR2 SVGIG (reference sequence). The CDR3 sequence is CAWSGQVDIYGYTF. The CDR3 DNA reads as TGTGCCTGGAGTGGACAGGTGGATATCTATGGCTACACCTTC.

This clone came up a few times. The rearrangement joins TRBV5-1 to TRBJ1-2, with D possibly TRBD1 on 5 matching bases. The CDR3 runs 14 residues. Trimming shortened V by 2 bases and J by 4 bases, and 12 bases separated the two germline ends. CDR1 SGHRS and CDR2 YFSETQ come from the germline V gene. For the CDR3, the DNA is TGCGCCAGCAGCTTCAGGGAAGCGTCCTATGGCTACACCTTC. Translating gives CASSFREASYGYTF.

The chain is built from TRBV5-6 and TRBJ1-2; D is unclear. The CDR3 sequence is 16 residues long. Between the trimmed V and J ends, which lost 3 bases and 5 bases, there was a span of 20 bases. In germline, CDR1 is SGHDT, CDR2 YYEEEE. The CDR3 reads CASSWGISNSGYGYTF. The CDR3 DNA reads TGTGCCAGCAGCTGGGGAATTAGTAATTCGGGGTATGGCTACACCTTC.

This chain uses TRBV11-2 with TRBJ2-7; TRBD2 matches at 8 bases. Per the germline V gene, CDR1 is SGHAT and CDR2 is FQNNGV. V trimming: 1 base; J trimming: 4 bases; junction bases outside the gene matches: 3. The CDR3 covers 14 residues. The CDR3 coding sequence is TGTGCCAGCAGCTTAGGGGCTAGCGGGTACGAGCAGTACTTC. Its protein is CASSLGASGYEQYF.

The chain recombines TRBV4-2 with TRBJ2-5, with 12 bases that match TRBD1. V shed 5 bases and J 2 bases; nucleotides not matched to a gene: 9. Looked up from germline, CDR1 is LGHNA and CDR2 is YNFKEQ. The CDR3 is made up of 17 amino acids. The CDR3: CASSSGQGANSQETQYF. In DNA form, the CDR3 reads TGTGCCAGCAGCTCGGGACAGGGGGCGAATTCGCAAGAGACCCAGTACTTC.

This chain links TRBV5-4 with TRBJ1-6; 8 bases fit TRBD1. CDR1 and CDR2 (germline): SGHNT, YYREEE (reference sequence). The CDR3 totals 14 residues. V gave up 3 bases and J gave up 6 bases; unmatched junction bases: 2. In DNA form, the CDR3 reads TGTGCCAGCAGCTCAGGACAGGGTAATTCACCCCTCCACTTT. This translates into CASSSGQGNSPLHF.

J is TRBJ2-1 and V is TRBV5-5, with 9 bases that match TRBD2. J lost 8 bases, V lost 2 bases, and 11 bases had no gene match. The germline V gene has CDR1 SGHKS and CDR2 YYEKEE (reference sequence). CDR3 size: 16 residues. The CDR3 reads CASSLVSGSNIYEQFF. DNA of the CDR3: TGTGCCAGCAGCTTAGTTAGCGGGAGTAACATTTATGAGCAGTTCTTC.

The chain joins TRBV19 to TRBJ1-2; the match to TRBD1 covers 8 bases. Germline V lookup: CDR1 LNHDA, CDR2 SQIVND (reference sequence). V was clipped by 2 bases and J by 4 bases; unmatched bases: 6. The CDR3 runs to 15 residues. The CDR3: CASSISTGGSYGYTF. In DNA, the CDR3 is TGTGCCAGTAGTATATCTACAGGGGGTAGCTATGGCTACACCTTC.

The chain recombines TRBV7-3 with TRBJ2-3; D is perhaps TRBD1 (6 bases). CDR3 length: 16 residues. Trimming stripped 1 base from V and 3 bases from J, with 14 bases between. Germline V gene sequence: CDR1 SGHTA, CDR2 FQGTGA. The CDR3 bases are TGTGCCAGCAGCTTAAACAGGGCCGTCTCAACAGATACGCAGTATTTT. It yields the protein CASSLNRAVSTDTQYF. The full variable domain, in which reference TRBV7-3 and TRBJ2-3 provide the parts outside the CDR3, is GAGVSQTPSNKVTEKGKYVELRCDPISGHTALYWYRQSLGQGPEFLIYFQGTGAADDSGLPNDRFFAVRPEGSVSTLKIQRTERGDSAVYLCASSLNRAVSTDTQYFGPGTRLTVL.

This chain uses TRBV19 with TRBJ2-3; 11 bases fit TRBD2. The V gene end was trimmed by 6 bases and the J gene end by 1 base; junction bases not matched to a gene: 3. The germline gives CDR1 LNHDA, CDR2 SQIVND (reference sequence). CDR3 length: 15 residues. CDR3 bases: TGTGCCAGTAGCTTTAGCGGGAGGGGCACAGATACGCAGTATTTT. This codes for CASSFSGRGTDTQYF.

The chain joins TRBV27 to TRBJ1-5, with 7 nucleotides matching TRBD1. Germline trimming cut 3 bases from V and 7 bases from J; bases unmatched to any gene: 6. Germline V lookup: CDR1 MNHEY, CDR2 SMNVEV (reference sequence). There are 14 residues in the CDR3. This chain's CDR3 is CASSFDRVGQPQHF. DNA of the CDR3: TGTGCCAGCAGTTTCGACAGGGTAGGCCAGCCCCAGCATTTT.

The chain has TRBV10-3 and TRBJ2-7; 11 positions agree with TRBD1. V shed 6 bases, J shed 3 bases, and the junction held 4 bases outside the gene matches. The CDR3 runs 14 residues. Germline CDR1 and CDR2: ENHRY and SYGVKD. The CDR3 DNA follows: TGTGCCATCAGAACCGGGACAGGGGGCTACGAGCAGTACTTC. This sequence encodes CAIRTGTGGYEQYF.

In its sample, this clone was seen a few times. CDR3 region: CASSRTGNEKLFF. CDR3 DNA sequence: TGTGCCAGCAGCCGAACAGGGAATGAAAAACTGTTTTTT. The chain carries TRBV16 and TRBJ1-4, with D perhaps TRBD1 (6 bases). With 4 bases removed from V and 5 bases from J, the gap between germline ends came to 8 bases. Germline V gives CDR1 KGHSY, CDR2 FQNENV. This CDR3 comprises 13 residues.

The chain recombines TRBV19 with TRBJ1-2; no clear D gene. Germline V gene sequence: CDR1 LNHDA, CDR2 SQIVND (reference sequence). V lost 3 bases, J lost 2 bases, and 7 bases lay in between. CDR3 length equals 13 residues. As DNA, the CDR3 is TGTGCCAGTAGTATGAACACAAACTATGGCTACACCTTC. Its protein product is CASSMNTNYGYTF.

The V call is TRBV6-5, the J call TRBJ1-1; 9 bases fit TRBD1. This CDR3 is built from 13 residues. Germline loops: CDR1 MNHEY, CDR2 SVGAGI. Losses at the gene ends were 8 bases for V and 2 bases for J; bases not matched to a gene: 3. The CDR3 protein is CASRDRENTEAFF. The CDR3, as DNA: TGTGCCAGCCGGGACAGGGAAAACACTGAAGCTTTCTTT.

The genes are TRBV19 and TRBJ2-3; possible D gene TRBD1, 5 bases. This CDR3 contains 14 residues. The germline V gene encodes CDR1 LNHDA and CDR2 SQIVND (reference sequence). Trimming pared 10 bases from V and 2 bases from J, leaving 16 bases between. The CDR3 here is CAIGTGRNTDTQYF. CDR3 sequence (DNA): TGTGCCATAGGTACAGGAAGAAACACAGATACGCAGTATTTT.

This clone was recorded a few times. The chain couples TRBV2 to TRBJ2-2; 9 positions agree with TRBD1. Germline values: CDR1 SNHLY, CDR2 FYNNEI. This CDR3 region has 13 residues. The ends lost 8 bases at V and 4 bases at J; junction bases unmatched: 2. DNA for the CDR3: TGTGCCAGCCAGACAGGGGGCACCGGGGAGCTGTTTTTT. Protein product: CASQTGGTGELFF. Together with reference TRBV2 and TRBJ2-2, the CDR3 gives the full variable domain: EPEVTQTPSHQVTQMGQEVILRCVPISNHLYFYWYRQILGQKVEFLVSFYNNEISEKSEIFDDQFSVERPDGSNFTLKIRSTKLEDSAMYFCASQTGGTGELFFGEGSRLTVL.

V usage is TRBV11-2 and J usage is TRBJ1-2; 11 nucleotides match TRBD1. Germline V gives CDR1 SGHAT, CDR2 FQNNGV. The CDR3 is made up of 17 amino acids. The junction had 12 bases not matched to a gene; V was cut back by 5 bases and J by 4 bases. This chain's CDR3 is CASSPTPGQGVFYGYTF. The CDR3 DNA follows: TGTGCCAGCAGCCCAACCCCGGGACAGGGGGTTTTCTATGGCTACACCTTC.

This chain connects TRBV9 to TRBJ2-3; possibly TRBD2 for D (5 bases). V lost 0 bases to trimming and J lost 6 bases, with 11 bases between them. Looked up from germline, CDR1 is SGDLS and CDR2 is YYNGEE. This CDR3 is built from 14 residues. The CDR3 coding sequence is TGTGCCAGCAGCGTAGGGCGGGTCCAGGATACGCAGTATTTT. Translation gives CASSVGRVQDTQYF.

This chain links TRBV18 with TRBJ2-2, with unresolved D. Germline values: CDR1 KGHSH, CDR2 LQKENI. CDR3 length equals 13 residues. Trimming cost V 4 bases and J 5 bases, with 8 bases left between them. CDR3 in amino acids: CASSRERTGELFF. The CDR3 coding sequence is TGTGCCAGCTCACGAGAGAGAACCGGGGAGCTGTTTTTT. The whole variable domain, filled in from reference TRBV18 and TRBJ2-2, reads NAGVMQNPRHLVRRRGQEARLRCSPMKGHSHVYWYRQLPEEGLKFMVYLQKENIIDESGMPKERFSAEFPKEGPSILRIQQVVRGDSAAYFCASSRERTGELFFGEGSRLTVL.

The chain employs TRBV10-3 and TRBJ2-7, with 7 bases matching TRBD1. After removal of 8 bases from V and 1 base from J, the junction contained 14 bases not matched to a gene. This CDR3 has 16 amino acids. Germline CDR1 and CDR2: ENHRY and SYGVKD. DNA for the CDR3: TGTGCCATCGGACGACCAGCGGACAGGACATCCTACGAGCAGTACTTC. Its protein is CAIGRPADRTSYEQYF.

J is TRBJ2-3 and V is TRBV2; TRBD2 matches at 7 bases. V lost 7 bases, J lost 8 bases, and 12 bases stayed unmatched. The CDR3 loop spans 14 amino acids. Germline CDR1 reads SNHLY; CDR2 reads FYNNEI. The CDR3 DNA reads TGTGCCAGCACCACGAGTCTAGCGGCTGGTACGCAGTATTTT. Encoded protein: CASTTSLAAGTQYF.

J is TRBJ2-3 and V is TRBV5-1, with 7 positions matching TRBD2. J lost 0 bases, V lost 2 bases, and 3 bases had no gene match. Germline V lookup: CDR1 SGHRS, CDR2 YFSETQ. CDR3 size: 15 residues. The chain's CDR3 is CASSLRRGSTDTQYF. CDR3 bases: TGCGCCAGCAGCTTACGGCGGGGGAGCACAGATACGCAGTATTTT.

The chain links TRBV29-1 to TRBJ2-1; D possibly corresponds to TRBD2 (6 bases). The germline V gene has CDR1 SQVTM and CDR2 ANQGSEA. The CDR3 totals 11 residues. Trimming left V 7 bases short and J 7 bases short, with 11 bases between. Here the CDR3 reads CSGWGDNEQFF. DNA for the CDR3: TGCAGCGGCTGGGGGGATAATGAGCAGTTCTTC.

The sample holds one count of this clone. This chain links TRBV19 with TRBJ2-3, with TRBD1 identical over 7 bases. V lost 0 bases to trimming and J lost 2 bases; unmatched junction nucleotides: 5. The CDR3 runs 16 residues. Germline loops: CDR1 LNHDA, CDR2 SQIVND (reference sequence). CDR3: CASSIEDRRNTDTQYF. CDR3 coding DNA: TGTGCCAGTAGTATAGAGGACAGGCGAAACACAGATACGCAGTATTTT.

The chain couples TRBV19 to TRBJ1-5; the D gene is possibly TRBD1 (6 bases). V was pared by 6 bases and J by 2 bases, with 17 bases between. Germline V lookup: CDR1 LNHDA, CDR2 SQIVND (reference sequence). There are 16 residues in the CDR3. The CDR3 DNA follows: TGTGCCAGTAGGGACCCGGGACATGGAGGCAATCAGCCCCAGCATTTT. Protein: CASRDPGHGGNQPQHF.

This sequence joins TRBV27 and TRBJ1-5, with 11 bases identical to TRBD1. The CDR3 covers 17 residues. Germline V lookup: CDR1 MNHEY, CDR2 SMNVEV (reference sequence). V dropped 5 bases and J dropped 1; count of bases not matched to a gene: 7. The CDR3 DNA reads TGTGCCAGCAGTCCCGGACAGGGGGCTTCGAGCAATCAGCCCCAGCATTTT. Amino acids: CASSPGQGASSNQPQHF.